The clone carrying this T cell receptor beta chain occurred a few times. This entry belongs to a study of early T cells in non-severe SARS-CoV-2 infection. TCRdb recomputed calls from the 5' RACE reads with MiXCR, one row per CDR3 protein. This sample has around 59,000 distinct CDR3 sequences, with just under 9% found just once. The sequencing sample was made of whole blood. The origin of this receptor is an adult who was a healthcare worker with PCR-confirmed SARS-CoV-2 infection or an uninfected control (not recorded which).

The CDR3 sequence: CASSEADRISGNTIYF. CDR3 nucleotides: TGTGCCAGCAGTGAAGCTGACAGAATCTCTGGAAACACCATATATTTT. The chain is built from TRBV6-1 and TRBJ1-3; possibly TRBD1 for D (5 bases). This CDR3 has 16 residues. Germline-derived CDR1 and CDR2 are MNHNS and SASEGT. The germline V and J ends were trimmed by 0 bases and 0 bases, with 9 bases remaining between them.